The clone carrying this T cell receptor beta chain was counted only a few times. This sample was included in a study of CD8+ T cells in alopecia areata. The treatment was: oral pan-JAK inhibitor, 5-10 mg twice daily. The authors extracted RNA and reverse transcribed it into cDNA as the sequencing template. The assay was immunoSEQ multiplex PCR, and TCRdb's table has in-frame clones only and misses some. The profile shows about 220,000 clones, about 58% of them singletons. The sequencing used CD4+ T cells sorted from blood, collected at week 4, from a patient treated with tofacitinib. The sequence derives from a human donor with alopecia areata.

DNA for the CDR3: TGTGCCAGCGCCTTAAAGGGAGCACCCCTCCACTTT. This gives the protein CASALKGAPLHF. The rearrangement joins TRBV6-5 to TRBJ1-6, with D unresolved. The germline gives CDR1 MNHEY, CDR2 SVGAGI. The CDR3 extends over 12 amino acids. Trimming took off 8 bases at V and 11 bases at J, with 13 bases between the two ends.